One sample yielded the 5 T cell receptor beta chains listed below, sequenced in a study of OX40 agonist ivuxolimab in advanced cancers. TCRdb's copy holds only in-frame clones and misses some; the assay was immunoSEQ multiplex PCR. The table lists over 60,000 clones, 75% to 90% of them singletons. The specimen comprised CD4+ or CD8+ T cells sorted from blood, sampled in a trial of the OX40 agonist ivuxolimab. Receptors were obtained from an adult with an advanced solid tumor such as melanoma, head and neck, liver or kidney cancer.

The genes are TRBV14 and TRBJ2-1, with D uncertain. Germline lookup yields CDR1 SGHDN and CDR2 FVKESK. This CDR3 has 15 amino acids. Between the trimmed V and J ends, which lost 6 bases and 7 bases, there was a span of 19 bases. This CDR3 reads CASRRSGRNLNEQFF. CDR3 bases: TGTGCCAGCAGACGATCCGGGCGGAACCTTAATGAGCAGTTCTTC.

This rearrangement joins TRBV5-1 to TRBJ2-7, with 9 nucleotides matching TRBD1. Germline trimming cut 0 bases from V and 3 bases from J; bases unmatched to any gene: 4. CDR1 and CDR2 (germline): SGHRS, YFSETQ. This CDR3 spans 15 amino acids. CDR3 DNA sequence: TGCGCCAGCAGCTTGGCCCAGGGACAGGGCTACGAGCAGTACTTC. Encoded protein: CASSLAQGQGYEQYF. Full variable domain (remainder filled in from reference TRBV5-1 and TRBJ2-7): KAGVTQTPRYLIKTRGQQVTLSCSPISGHRSVSWYQQTPGQGLQFLFEYFSETQRNKGNFPGRFSGRQFSNSRSEMNVSTLELGDSALYLCASSLAQGQGYEQYFGPGTRLTVT.

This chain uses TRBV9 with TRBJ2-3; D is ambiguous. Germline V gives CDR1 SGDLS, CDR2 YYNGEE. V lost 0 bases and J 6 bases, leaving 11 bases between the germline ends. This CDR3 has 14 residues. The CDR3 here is CASSVEVLADTQYF. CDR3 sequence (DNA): TGTGCCAGCAGCGTAGAGGTTTTGGCGGATACGCAGTATTTT.

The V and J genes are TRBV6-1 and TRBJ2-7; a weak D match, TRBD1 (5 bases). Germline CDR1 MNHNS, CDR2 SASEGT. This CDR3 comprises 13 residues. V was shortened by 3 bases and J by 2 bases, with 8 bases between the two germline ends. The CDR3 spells CASSDQGPYEQYF. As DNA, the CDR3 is TGTGCCAGCAGTGATCAGGGCCCCTACGAGCAGTACTTC.

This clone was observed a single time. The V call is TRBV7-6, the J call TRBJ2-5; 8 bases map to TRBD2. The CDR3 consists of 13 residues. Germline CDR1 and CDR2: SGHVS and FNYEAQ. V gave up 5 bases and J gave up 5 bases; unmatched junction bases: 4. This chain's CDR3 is CASSRGGRETQYF. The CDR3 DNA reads TGTGCCAGCAGCCGGGGGGGGAGGGAGACCCAGTACTTC.